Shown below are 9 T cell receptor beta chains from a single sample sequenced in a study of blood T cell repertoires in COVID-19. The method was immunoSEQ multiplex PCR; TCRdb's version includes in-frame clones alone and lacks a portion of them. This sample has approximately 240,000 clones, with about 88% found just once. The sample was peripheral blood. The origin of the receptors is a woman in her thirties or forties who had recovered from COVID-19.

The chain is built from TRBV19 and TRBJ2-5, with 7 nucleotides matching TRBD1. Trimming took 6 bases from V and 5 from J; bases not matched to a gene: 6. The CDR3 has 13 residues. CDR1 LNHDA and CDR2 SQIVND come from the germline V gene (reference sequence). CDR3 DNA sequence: TGTGCCAGTAGCGAGACAGGGTGGGAGACCCAGTACTTC. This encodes CASSETGWETQYF.

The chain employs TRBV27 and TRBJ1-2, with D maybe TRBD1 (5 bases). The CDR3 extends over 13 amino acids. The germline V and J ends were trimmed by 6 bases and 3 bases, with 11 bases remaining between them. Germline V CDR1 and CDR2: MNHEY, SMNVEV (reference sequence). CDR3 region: CASRRDSDYGYTF. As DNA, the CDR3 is TGTGCCAGCAGGAGAGACAGCGACTATGGCTACACCTTC.

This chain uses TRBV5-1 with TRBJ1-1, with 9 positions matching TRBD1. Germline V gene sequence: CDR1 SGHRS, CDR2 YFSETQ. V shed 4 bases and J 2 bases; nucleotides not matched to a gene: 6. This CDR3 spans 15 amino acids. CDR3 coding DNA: TGCGCCAGCAGCGGAGGGACAGGGTACAACACTGAAGCTTTCTTT. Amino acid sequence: CASSGGTGYNTEAFF. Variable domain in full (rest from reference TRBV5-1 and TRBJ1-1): KAGVTQTPRYLIKTRGQQVTLSCSPISGHRSVSWYQQTPGQGLQFLFEYFSETQRNKGNFPGRFSGRQFSNSRSEMNVSTLELGDSALYLCASSGGTGYNTEAFFGQGTRLTVV.

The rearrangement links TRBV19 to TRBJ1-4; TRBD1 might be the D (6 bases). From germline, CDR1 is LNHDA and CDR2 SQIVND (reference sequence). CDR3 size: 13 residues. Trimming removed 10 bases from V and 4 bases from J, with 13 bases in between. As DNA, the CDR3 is TGTGCCACCTATGGACAGAATAATGAAAAACTGTTTTTT. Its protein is CATYGQNNEKLFF.

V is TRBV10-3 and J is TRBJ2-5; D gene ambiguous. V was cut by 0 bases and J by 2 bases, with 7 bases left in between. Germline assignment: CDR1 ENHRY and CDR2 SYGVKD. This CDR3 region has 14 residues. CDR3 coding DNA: TGTGCCATCAGTGAGTCGCGCATACAAGAGACCCAGTACTTC. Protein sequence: CAISESRIQETQYF.

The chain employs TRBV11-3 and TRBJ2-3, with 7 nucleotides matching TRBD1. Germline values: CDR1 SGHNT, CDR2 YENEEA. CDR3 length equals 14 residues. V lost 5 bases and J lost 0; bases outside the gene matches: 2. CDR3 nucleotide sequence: TGTGCCAGCAGCCCGACAGGGAGCACAGATACGCAGTATTTT. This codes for CASSPTGSTDTQYF. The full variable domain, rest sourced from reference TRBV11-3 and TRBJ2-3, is EAGVVQSPRYKIIEKKQPVAFWCNPISGHNTLYWYLQNLGQGPELLIRYENEEAVDDSQLPKDRFSAERLKGVDSTLKIQPAELGDSAVYLCASSPTGSTDTQYFGPGTRLTVL.

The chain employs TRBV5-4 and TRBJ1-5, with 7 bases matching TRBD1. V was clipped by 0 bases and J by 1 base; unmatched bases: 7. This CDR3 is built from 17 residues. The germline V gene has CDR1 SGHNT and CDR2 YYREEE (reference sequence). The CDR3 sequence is CASSLGQGRESNQPQHF. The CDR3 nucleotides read TGTGCCAGCAGCTTGGGACAGGGCCGAGAAAGCAATCAGCCCCAGCATTTT.

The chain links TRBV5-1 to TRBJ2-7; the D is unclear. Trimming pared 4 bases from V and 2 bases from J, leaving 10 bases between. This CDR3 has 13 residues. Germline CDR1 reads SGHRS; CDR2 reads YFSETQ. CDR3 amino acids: CASSIDKAYEQYF. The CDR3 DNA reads TGCGCCAGCAGCATTGACAAAGCCTACGAGCAGTACTTC.

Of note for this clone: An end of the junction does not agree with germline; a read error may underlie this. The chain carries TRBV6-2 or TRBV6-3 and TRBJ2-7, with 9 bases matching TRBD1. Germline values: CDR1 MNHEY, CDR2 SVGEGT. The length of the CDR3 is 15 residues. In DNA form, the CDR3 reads TGTGCCAGCAATTACCCGGGACAGGGTTCCTACGAGCAGTACTTC. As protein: CASNYPGQGSYEQYF.